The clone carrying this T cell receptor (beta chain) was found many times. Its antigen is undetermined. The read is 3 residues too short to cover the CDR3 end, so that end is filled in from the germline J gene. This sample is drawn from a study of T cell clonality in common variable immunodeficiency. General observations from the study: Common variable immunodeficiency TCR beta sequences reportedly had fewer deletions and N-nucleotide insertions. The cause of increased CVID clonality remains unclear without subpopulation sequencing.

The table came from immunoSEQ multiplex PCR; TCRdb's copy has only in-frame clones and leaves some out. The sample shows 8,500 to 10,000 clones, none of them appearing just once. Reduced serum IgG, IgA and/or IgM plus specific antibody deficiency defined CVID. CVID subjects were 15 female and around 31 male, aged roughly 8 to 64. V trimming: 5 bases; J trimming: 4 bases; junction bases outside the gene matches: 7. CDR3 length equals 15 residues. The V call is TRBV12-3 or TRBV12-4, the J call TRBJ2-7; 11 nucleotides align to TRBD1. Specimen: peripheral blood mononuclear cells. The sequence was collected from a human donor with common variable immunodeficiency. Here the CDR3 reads CASSGGGTGGYEQYF. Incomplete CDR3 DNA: TGTGCCAGCAGTGGAGGCGGGACAGGGGGTTACGAG.